The 26 T cell receptor beta chains below come from one sample, sequenced in a study of identical twins. TCRdb itself ran the 5' RACE reads through MiXCR, one entry per CDR3 protein. This table holds fewer than 250,000 distinct CDR3 sequences, 7.5% found once. These data also formed part of another study, on yellow fever vaccine responses in identical twins.

Sequencing was performed on CD8+ T cells sorted from blood. These receptors were taken from a woman between 18 and 29 years old in good health.

This clonotype showed up many times. This chain joins TRBV5-1 and TRBJ1-4, with D unclear. The germline gives CDR1 SGHRS, CDR2 YFSETQ. This CDR3 region has 11 residues. With 4 bases removed from V and 7 bases from J, the gap between germline ends came to 5 bases. The CDR3 DNA is TGCGCCAGCAGCCCGGGTGAAAAACTGTTTTTT. The encoded protein is CASSPGEKLFF. The whole variable domain, remainder taken from reference TRBV5-1 and TRBJ1-4, is KAGVTQTPRYLIKTRGQQVTLSCSPISGHRSVSWYQQTPGQGLQFLFEYFSETQRNKGNFPGRFSGRQFSNSRSEMNVSTLELGDSALYLCASSPGEKLFFGSGTQLSVL.

This clonotype has a handful of counts. The gene calls are TRBV11-2 and TRBJ2-1; D possibly uses TRBD1 or TRBD2 (5 bases each). The CDR3 has 14 amino acids. The V gene's germline CDR1 is SGHAT and CDR2 FQNNGV. The germline V and J ends were trimmed by 3 bases and 6 bases, with 12 bases remaining between them. In DNA form, the CDR3 reads TGTGCCAGCAGCTTCCCGGGGCCCTTCAATGAGCAGTTCTTC. This sequence encodes CASSFPGPFNEQFF.

The chain is built from TRBV12-3 or TRBV12-4 and TRBJ2-1; D possibly matches TRBD1 or TRBD2 (6 bases each). V lost 3 bases to trimming and J lost 7 bases, with 16 bases between them. CDR3 length: 15 amino acids. CDR3 sequence reads: CASSLGGTLGNEQFF. Written as DNA, the CDR3 is TGTGCCAGCAGTTTGGGCGGGACACTCGGTAATGAGCAGTTCTTC.

At least ten counts were recorded for this clonotype. The CDR3 DNA sequence: TGCGCCAGCAGCTTGGCGGCCCCGGGACAGGACCTTTACGAGCAGTACGTC. This codes for CASSLAAPGQDLYEQYV. This sequence joins TRBV5-1 and TRBJ2-7; the match to TRBD1 covers 8 bases. This CDR3 has 17 amino acids. Trimming cost V 0 bases and J 4 bases; bases outside gene matches: 12. CDR1 and CDR2 from the germline V gene are SGHRS and YFSETQ.

J is TRBJ2-1 and V is TRBV6-1; 9 nucleotides match TRBD1. V was clipped by 10 bases and J by 4 bases; unmatched bases: 5. Germline CDR1 MNHNS, CDR2 SASEGT. CDR3 length equals 13 residues. CDR3 amino acids: CATGTGFYNEQFF. DNA for the CDR3: TGTGCCACCGGGACAGGGTTTTACAATGAGCAGTTCTTC.

The chain recombines TRBV20-1 with TRBJ2-7; 9 bases line up with TRBD2. J lost 6 bases, V lost 2 bases, and 5 bases had no gene match. This CDR3 comprises 13 residues. Looked up from germline, CDR1 is DFQATT and CDR2 is SNEGSKA (reference sequence). CDR3 protein: CSARWLAGSEQYF. CDR3 sequence (DNA): TGCAGTGCTAGATGGCTAGCGGGAAGCGAGCAGTACTTC.

The chain is built from TRBV11-2 and TRBJ1-1; 9 bases are a match to TRBD1. The germline V gene encodes CDR1 SGHAT and CDR2 FQNNGV. Germline trimming cut 4 bases from V and 5 bases from J; bases unmatched to any gene: 17. This CDR3 has 18 amino acids. CDR3 coding DNA: TGTGCCAGCAGCTCAAAGTGGGGGGACAGGGTTTGGGGGACTGAAGCTTTCTTT. As protein: CASSSKWGDRVWGTEAFF.

V and J are TRBV29-1 and TRBJ2-5, with a possible D match to TRBD1 (5 bases). The CDR3 has 13 residues. Germline V lookup: CDR1 SQVTM, CDR2 ANQGSEA. V was trimmed by 4 bases and J by 2 bases, leaving 11 bases between them. The CDR3 loop reads CSVVGLVQETQYF. CDR3 DNA: TGCAGCGTTGTGGGGCTGGTTCAAGAGACCCAGTACTTC.

This clonotype was counted many times. The chain combines TRBV12-3 or TRBV12-4 with TRBJ2-1; D is undetermined. Between the trimmed V and J ends, which lost 3 bases and 5 bases, there was a span of 14 bases. The CDR3 consists of 15 residues. The chain's CDR3 is CASSFWGPANNEQFF. CDR3 DNA sequence: TGTGCCAGCAGTTTCTGGGGTCCAGCCAACAATGAGCAGTTCTTC.

This clonotype was counted between two and nine times. The V call is TRBV6-1, the J call TRBJ2-5; 7 bases fit TRBD1. This CDR3 is built from 15 residues. Germline CDR1 reads MNHNS; CDR2 reads SASEGT. With V trimmed by 8 bases and J by 2 bases, 11 bases remained unmatched. DNA for the CDR3: TGTGCCAGCTCGGCGGTCTCGACAGGGCAAGAGACCCAGTACTTC. It translates to CASSAVSTGQETQYF.

The chain employs TRBV11-1 and TRBJ1-6, with TRBD1 matching over 8 bases. This CDR3 contains 14 residues. After removal of 4 bases from V and 9 bases from J, the junction contained 5 bases not matched to a gene. Per germline, CDR1 SGHAT and CDR2 FQDESV (reference sequence). In DNA, the CDR3 is TGTGCCAGCAGCTCGGGACAGGCCCTTTCACCCCTCCACTTT. Its protein is CASSSGQALSPLHF.

This clonotype occurred a few times. The CDR3 bases are TGTGCCAGCAGTTACTCGGGGACATACTATGGCTACACCTTC. It yields the protein CASSYSGTYYGYTF. The rearrangement links TRBV6-5 to TRBJ1-2; D might be TRBD1 (6 bases). Germline V gene data show CDR1 as MNHEY and CDR2 as SVGAGI. This CDR3 spans 14 amino acids. V was shortened by 0 bases and J by 3 bases, with 8 bases between the two germline ends.

The table lists this clonotype with a few counts. The chain joins TRBV29-1 to TRBJ1-2; D remains unclear. Trimming took off 1 base at V and 3 bases at J, with 12 bases between the two ends. The CDR3 length is 14 residues. Looked up from germline, CDR1 is SQVTM and CDR2 is ANQGSEA. The CDR3 DNA is TGCAGCGTTGAAGCAACCGACTGGGACTATGGCTACACCTTC. Translation gives CSVEATDWDYGYTF. Complete variable domain (other parts from reference TRBV29-1 and TRBJ1-2): SAVISQKPSRDICQRGTSLTIQCQVDSQVTMMFWYRQQPGQSLTLIATANQGSEATYESGFVIDKFPISRPNLTFSTLTVSNMSPEDSSIYLCSVEATDWDYGYTFGSGTRLTVV.

This clonotype was detected a few times. V usage is TRBV5-1 and J usage is TRBJ2-5, with D maybe TRBD2 (6 bases). The CDR3 runs 14 residues. V was pared by 4 bases and J by 1 base, with 11 bases between. CDR1 and CDR2 from the germline V gene are SGHRS and YFSETQ. In nucleotides, the CDR3 is TGCGCCAGCAGCCCCCGCGGGGTCCAAGAGACCCAGTACTTC. Translated: CASSPRGVQETQYF.

This clonotype was seen at least ten times. This CDR3 reads CASSLGPGETQYF. The CDR3 nucleotides are TGCGCCAGCAGCTTGGGCCCAGGAGAGACCCAGTACTTC. This chain uses TRBV5-1 with TRBJ2-5; D is uncertain. CDR1 is SGHRS, CDR2 YFSETQ, per germline. The CDR3 spans 13 residues. Deletions cut 0 bases from V and 4 bases from J, with 7 bases between.

J is TRBJ2-1 and V is TRBV24-1, with D unresolved. This CDR3 has 15 amino acids. The V end was cut by 3 bases, the J end by 6 bases, with 14 bases between. Germline V CDR1 and CDR2: KGHDR, SFDVKD. This CDR3 is CATSDGIPGLNEQFF. The CDR3 nucleotides are TGTGCCACCAGTGATGGGATACCCGGCCTCAATGAGCAGTTCTTC.

Ten or more counts support this clonotype. The J gene is TRBJ1-1, the V gene TRBV4-1; D unresolved. The CDR3 is 13 residues long. With 8 bases removed from V and 4 bases from J, the gap between germline ends came to 14 bases. Germline V gene lookup returns CDR1 MGHRA and CDR2 YSYEKL. This CDR3 reads CASGSSSRTEAFF. CDR3 DNA: TGCGCCAGCGGCTCAAGCTCCCGCACTGAAGCTTTCTTT.

This clonotype was counted at least ten times. CDR3 in DNA: TGTGCCACCAGCCCCCGGACCCGCACAGATACGCAGTATTTT. Amino acids: CATSPRTRTDTQYF. The rearrangement links TRBV15 to TRBJ2-3; D is unresolved. The CDR3 totals 14 residues. Deletions cut 5 bases from V and 1 base from J, with 10 bases between. CDR1 is LNHNV and CDR2 is YYDKDF in the germline V gene (reference sequence).

This sequence joins TRBV28 and TRBJ1-1; D is perhaps TRBD1 (6 bases). The germline CDR1 and CDR2 sequences are MDHEN and SYDVKM. V was pared by 7 bases and J by 0 bases, with 15 bases between. The CDR3 extends over 15 amino acids. CDR3 loop: CASTQAGGMNTEAFF. CDR3 coding DNA: TGTGCCAGCACCCAAGCCGGGGGCATGAACACTGAAGCTTTCTTT.

V is TRBV9 and J is TRBJ2-3; D uncertain. The CDR3 spans 13 residues. The ends were cut back, 0 bases at V and 4 bases at J, with 6 bases in the middle. The germline V gene encodes CDR1 SGDLS and CDR2 YYNGEE. This CDR3 reads CASSVEAPDTQYF. DNA for the CDR3: TGTGCCAGCAGCGTAGAGGCCCCAGATACGCAGTATTTT.

This rearrangement joins TRBV10-1 to TRBJ2-3; TRBD1 agrees at 9 bases. The CDR3 length is 15 residues. V shed 2 bases and J 4 bases; nucleotides not matched to a gene: 4. The germline gives CDR1 WNHNN, CDR2 SYGVQD (reference sequence). The DNA for the CDR3 is TGCGCCAGCAGTGAGATGGACAGGGGTCCAGATACGCAGTATTTT. Translated, it gives CASSEMDRGPDTQYF.

This clonotype was counted ten times or more. This chain uses TRBV12-3 or TRBV12-4 with TRBJ2-5, with a weak D call TRBD2 (6 bases). The V and J ends lost 1 base and 3 bases respectively, with 9 bases between them. The CDR3 totals 14 residues. CDR3 residues: CASSLGRGKETQYF. The DNA of the CDR3 is TGTGCCAGCAGTTTAGGGAGGGGCAAAGAGACCCAGTACTTC.

This clonotype was counted many times. V and J are TRBV29-1 and TRBJ2-7, with TRBD2 matching over 12 bases. There are 17 residues in the CDR3. Germline V lookup: CDR1 SQVTM, CDR2 ANQGSEA. The V segment lost 1 base and the J segment 6 bases; nucleotides outside the gene matches: 13. The CDR3 bases are TGCAGCGTTGAAGTGTGGGGAAGGACTAGCGGGATAACCGAGCAGTACTTC. Residues: CSVEVWGRTSGITEQYF.

This clonotype has just a few counts. J is TRBJ2-7 and V is TRBV19; TRBD2 matches at 8 bases. With 5 bases clipped from V and 4 bases from J, the junction kept 10 bases outside the gene matches. The CDR3 length is 15 residues. In germline, CDR1 is LNHDA, CDR2 SQIVND (reference sequence). Here the CDR3 DNA reads TGTGCCAGTAGTCCCTCATCGGGAGGGGGTTACGAGCAGTACTTC. As protein: CASSPSSGGGYEQYF. Full variable domain (outside the CDR3, taken from reference TRBV19 and TRBJ2-7): DGGITQSPKYLFRKEGQNVTLSCEQNLNHDAMYWYRQDPGQGLRLIYYSQIVNDFQKGDIAEGYSVSREKKESFPLTVTSAQKNPTAFYLCASSPSSGGGYEQYFGPGTRLTVT.

The table lists this clonotype with many counts. The chain has TRBV5-1 and TRBJ2-5; D not certain. Deletions cut 0 bases from V and 2 bases from J, with 8 bases between. The CDR3 is 14 residues long. Germline V gene lookup returns CDR1 SGHRS and CDR2 YFSETQ. CDR3 sequence (DNA): TGCGCCAGCAGCTTGGGGCAGTCACAAGAGACCCAGTACTTC. This encodes CASSLGQSQETQYF.

This clonotype was counted many times. The CDR3 DNA sequence: TGTGCCAGCAGTTTATTCAGGGCCGGGAACACTGAAGCTTTCTTT. Protein product: CASSLFRAGNTEAFF. The rearrangement joins TRBV28 to TRBJ1-1, with D perhaps TRBD1 (5 bases). The CDR3 loop spans 15 amino acids. CDR1 is MDHEN, CDR2 SYDVKM, per germline. The V end was cut by 1 base, the J end by 1 base, with 10 bases between. The full variable domain, rest sourced from reference TRBV28 and TRBJ1-1, is DVKVTQSSRYLVKRTGEKVFLECVQDMDHENMFWYRQDPGLGLRLIYFSYDVKMKEKGDIPEGYSVSREKKERFSLILESASTNQTSMYLCASSLFRAGNTEAFFGQGTRLTVV.